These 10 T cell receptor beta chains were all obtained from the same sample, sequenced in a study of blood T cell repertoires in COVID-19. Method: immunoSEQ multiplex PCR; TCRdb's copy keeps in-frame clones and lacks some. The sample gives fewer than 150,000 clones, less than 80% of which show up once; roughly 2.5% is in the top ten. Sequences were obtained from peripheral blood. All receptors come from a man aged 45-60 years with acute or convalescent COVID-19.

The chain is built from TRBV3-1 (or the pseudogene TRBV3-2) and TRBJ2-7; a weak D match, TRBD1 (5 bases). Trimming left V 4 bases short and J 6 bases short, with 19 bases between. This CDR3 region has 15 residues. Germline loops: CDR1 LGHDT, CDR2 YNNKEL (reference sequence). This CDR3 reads CASSLGAMTQGEQYF. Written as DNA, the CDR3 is TGTGCCAGCAGCCTTGGGGCGATGACTCAGGGCGAGCAGTACTTC.

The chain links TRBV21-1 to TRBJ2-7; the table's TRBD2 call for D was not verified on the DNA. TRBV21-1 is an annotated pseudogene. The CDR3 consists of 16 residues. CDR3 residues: CASSKNETSGSLEQYF. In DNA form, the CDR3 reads TGTGCCAGCAGCAAAAACGAAACTAGCGGGAGTCTAGAGCAGTACTTC.

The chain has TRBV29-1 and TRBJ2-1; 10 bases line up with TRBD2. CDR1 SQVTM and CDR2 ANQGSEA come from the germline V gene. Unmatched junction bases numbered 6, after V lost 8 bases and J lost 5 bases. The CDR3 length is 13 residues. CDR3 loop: CSPITSGDNEQFF. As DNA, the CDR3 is TGCAGCCCCATTACTAGCGGGGACAATGAGCAGTTCTTC.

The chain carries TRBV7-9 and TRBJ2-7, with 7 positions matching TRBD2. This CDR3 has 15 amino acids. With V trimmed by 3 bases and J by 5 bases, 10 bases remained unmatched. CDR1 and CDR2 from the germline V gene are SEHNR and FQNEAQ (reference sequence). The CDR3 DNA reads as TGTGCCAGCAGCTTGTCGGGACTACCAATGCACGAGCAGTACTTC. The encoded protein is CASSLSGLPMHEQYF. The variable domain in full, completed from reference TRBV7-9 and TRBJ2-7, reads DTGVSQNPRHKITKRGQNVTFRCDPISEHNRLYWYRQTLGQGPEFLTYFQNEAQLEKSRLLSDRFSAERPKGSFSTLEIQRTEQGDSAMYLCASSLSGLPMHEQYFGPGTRLTVT.

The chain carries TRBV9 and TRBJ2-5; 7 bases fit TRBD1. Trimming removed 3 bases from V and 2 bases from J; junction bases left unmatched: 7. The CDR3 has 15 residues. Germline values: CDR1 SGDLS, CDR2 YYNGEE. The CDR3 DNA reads TGTGCCAGCAGCGGTGTAGGGGGCTTACAAGAGACCCAGTACTTC. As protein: CASSGVGGLQETQYF. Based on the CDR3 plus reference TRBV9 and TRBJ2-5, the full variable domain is DSGVTQTPKHLITATGQRVTLRCSPRSGDLSVYWYQQSLDQGLQFLIQYYNGEERAKGNILERFSAQQFPDLHSELNLSSLELGDSALYFCASSGVGGLQETQYFGPGTRLLVL.

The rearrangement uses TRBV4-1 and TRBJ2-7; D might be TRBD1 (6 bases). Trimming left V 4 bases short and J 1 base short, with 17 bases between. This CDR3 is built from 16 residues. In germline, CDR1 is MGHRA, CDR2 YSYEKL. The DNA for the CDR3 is TGCGCCAGCAGCCGGCTAGCTGCAGGGGTGTCCTACGAGCAGTACTTC. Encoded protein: CASSRLAAGVSYEQYF.

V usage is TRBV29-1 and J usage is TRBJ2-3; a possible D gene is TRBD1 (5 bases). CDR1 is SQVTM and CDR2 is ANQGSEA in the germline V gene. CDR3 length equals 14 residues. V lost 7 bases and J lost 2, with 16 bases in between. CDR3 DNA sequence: TGCAGCGCTTTGACGGACACTAACACAGATACGCAGTATTTT. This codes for CSALTDTNTDTQYF.

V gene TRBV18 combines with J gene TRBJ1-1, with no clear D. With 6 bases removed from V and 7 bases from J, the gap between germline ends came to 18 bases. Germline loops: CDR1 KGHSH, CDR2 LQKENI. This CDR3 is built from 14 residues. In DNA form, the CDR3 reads TGTGCCAGCTCTCCCCTTGTTTTGGGAGATGAAGCTTTCTTT. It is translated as CASSPLVLGDEAFF. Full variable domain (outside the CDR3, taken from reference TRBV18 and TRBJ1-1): NAGVMQNPRHLVRRRGQEARLRCSPMKGHSHVYWYRQLPEEGLKFMVYLQKENIIDESGMPKERFSAEFPKEGPSILRIQQVVRGDSAAYFCASSPLVLGDEAFFGQGTRLTVV.

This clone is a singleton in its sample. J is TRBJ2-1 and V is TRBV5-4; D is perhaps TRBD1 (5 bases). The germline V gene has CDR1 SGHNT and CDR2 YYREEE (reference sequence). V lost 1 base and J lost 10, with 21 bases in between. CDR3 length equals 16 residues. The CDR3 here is CASSLLGAWGNREQFF. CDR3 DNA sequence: TGTGCCAGCAGCTTGTTGGGTGCCTGGGGCAATAGGGAGCAGTTCTTC.

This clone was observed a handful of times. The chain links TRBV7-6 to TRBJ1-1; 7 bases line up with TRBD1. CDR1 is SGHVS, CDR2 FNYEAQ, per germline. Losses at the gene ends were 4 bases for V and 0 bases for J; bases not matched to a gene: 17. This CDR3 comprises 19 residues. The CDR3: CASSSLENRGLAVNTEAFF. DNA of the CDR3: TGTGCCAGCAGCTCATTAGAGAACAGGGGCCTCGCCGTGAACACTGAAGCTTTCTTT. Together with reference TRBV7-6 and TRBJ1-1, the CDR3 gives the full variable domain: GAGVSQSPRYKVTKRGQDVALRCDPISGHVSLYWYRQALGQGPEFLTYFNYEAQQDKSGLPNDRFSAERPEGSISTLTIQRTEQRDSAMYRCASSSLENRGLAVNTEAFFGQGTRLTVV.